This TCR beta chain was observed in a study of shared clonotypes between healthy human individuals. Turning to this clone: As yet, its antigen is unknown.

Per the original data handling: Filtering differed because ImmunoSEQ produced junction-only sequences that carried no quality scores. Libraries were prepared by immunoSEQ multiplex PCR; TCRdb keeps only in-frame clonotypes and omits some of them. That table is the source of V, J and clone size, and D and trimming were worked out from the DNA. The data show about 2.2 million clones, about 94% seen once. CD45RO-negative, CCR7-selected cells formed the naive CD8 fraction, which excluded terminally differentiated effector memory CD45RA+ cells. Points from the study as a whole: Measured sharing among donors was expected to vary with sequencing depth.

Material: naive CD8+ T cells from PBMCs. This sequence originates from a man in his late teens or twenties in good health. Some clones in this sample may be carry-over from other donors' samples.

CDR3 region: CASSARWGGEVYEQYF. CDR3 bases: TGCGCCAGCAGTGCCCGATGGGGGGGGGAGGTCTACGAGCAGTACTTC. The chain is built from TRBV10-2 and TRBJ2-7; 7 nucleotides match TRBD2. J gave up 3 bases and V 4 bases, and 12 bases lay outside the gene matches. This CDR3 contains 16 residues. The V gene's germline CDR1 is WSHSY and CDR2 SAAADI.